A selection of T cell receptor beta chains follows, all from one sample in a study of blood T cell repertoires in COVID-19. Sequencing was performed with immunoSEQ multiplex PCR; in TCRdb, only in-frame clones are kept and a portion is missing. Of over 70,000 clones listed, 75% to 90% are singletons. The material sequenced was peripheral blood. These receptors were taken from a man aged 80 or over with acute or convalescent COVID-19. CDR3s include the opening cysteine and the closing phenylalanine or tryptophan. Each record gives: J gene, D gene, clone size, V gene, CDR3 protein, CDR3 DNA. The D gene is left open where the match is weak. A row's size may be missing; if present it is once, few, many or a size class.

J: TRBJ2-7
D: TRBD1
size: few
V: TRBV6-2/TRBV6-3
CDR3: CASSYFNSGQGTEQYF
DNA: TGTGCCAGCAGTTACTTCAATTCGGGACAGGGGACCGAGCAGTACTTC

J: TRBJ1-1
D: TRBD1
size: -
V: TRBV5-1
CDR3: CASSLARTGMNTEAFF
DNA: TGCGCCAGCAGCTTGGCCCGGACAGGGATGAACACTGAAGCTTTCTTT

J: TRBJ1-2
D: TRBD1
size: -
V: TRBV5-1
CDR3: CASSPGQPNYGYTF
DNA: TGCGCCAGCAGCCCGGGACAGCCCAACTATGGCTACACCTTC

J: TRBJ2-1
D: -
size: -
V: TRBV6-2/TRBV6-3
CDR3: CASSSRGSYNEQFF
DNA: TGTGCCAGCAGCAGCAGGGGATCCTACAATGAGCAGTTCTTC

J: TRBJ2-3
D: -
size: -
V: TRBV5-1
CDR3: CASSLEGRGEADTQYF
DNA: TGCGCCAGCAGCTTGGAGGGTAGAGGGGAGGCAGATACGCAGTATTTT

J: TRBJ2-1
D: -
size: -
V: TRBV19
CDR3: CASSIAGVSYNEQFF
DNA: TGTGCCAGTAGTATAGCGGGAGTCTCCTACAATGAGCAGTTCTTC

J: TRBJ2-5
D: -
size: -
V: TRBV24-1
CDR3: CAIQASQETQYF
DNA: TGTGCCATTCAGGCGTCCCAAGAGACCCAGTACTTC

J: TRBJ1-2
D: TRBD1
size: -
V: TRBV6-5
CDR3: CASSYTTGGGGYTF
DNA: TGTGCCAGCAGTTACACGACAGGGGGCGGTGGCTACACCTTC

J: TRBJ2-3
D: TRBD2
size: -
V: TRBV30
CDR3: CAWKTGGADTQYF
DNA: TGTGCCTGGAAAACGGGGGGTGCAGATACGCAGTATTTT

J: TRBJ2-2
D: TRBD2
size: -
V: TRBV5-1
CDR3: CASRYSGRRDTGELFF
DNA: TGCGCCAGCCGATATAGCGGGAGGAGGGACACCGGGGAGCTGTTTTTT

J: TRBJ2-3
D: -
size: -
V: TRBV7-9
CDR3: CASSRSGTDTQYF
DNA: TGTGCCAGCAGCCGCTCGGGGACAGATACGCAGTATTTT

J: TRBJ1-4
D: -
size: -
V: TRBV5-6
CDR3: CASRLLDGVNEKLFF
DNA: TGTGCCAGCAGGCTTCTGGACGGGGTCAATGAAAAACTGTTTTTT

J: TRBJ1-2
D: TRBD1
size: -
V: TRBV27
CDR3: CASTSNQGAAGYGYTF
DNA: TGTGCCAGCACTTCCAACCAGGGGGCAGCGGGCTATGGCTACACCTTC

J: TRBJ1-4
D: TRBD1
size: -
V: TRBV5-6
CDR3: CASSLFGQGNEKLFF
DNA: TGTGCCAGCAGCCTCTTTGGACAGGGTAATGAAAAACTGTTTTTT

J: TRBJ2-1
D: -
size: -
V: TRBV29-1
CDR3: CSVDLRDRLTSGLGGQFF
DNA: TGCAGCGTTGACCTAAGGGACAGGTTGACTAGCGGCCTTGGAGGGCAGTTCTTC

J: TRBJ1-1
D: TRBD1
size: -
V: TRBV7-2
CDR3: CASSESGQLLNTEAFF
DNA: TGTGCCAGCAGCGAATCGGGACAGCTATTGAACACTGAAGCTTTCTTT

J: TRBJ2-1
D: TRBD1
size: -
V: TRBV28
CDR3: CASAFVPRTGGYNEQFF
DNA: TGTGCCAGCGCCTTCGTTCCCCGGACAGGGGGCTACAATGAGCAGTTCTTC

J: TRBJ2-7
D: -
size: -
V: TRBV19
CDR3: CASRKRAGDSYEQYF
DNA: TGTGCCAGTAGAAAAAGAGCAGGGGATTCCTACGAGCAGTACTTC

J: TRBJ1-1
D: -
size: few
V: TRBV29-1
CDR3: CSGSGTEAFF
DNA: TGCAGCGGCTCCGGGACTGAAGCTTTCTTT

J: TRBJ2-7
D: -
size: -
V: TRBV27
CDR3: CASSLRGEQYF
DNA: TGTGCCAGCAGCCTTAGAGGCGAGCAGTACTTC

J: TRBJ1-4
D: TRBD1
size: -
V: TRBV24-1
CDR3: CATSDGQGVSDDNEKLFF
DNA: TGTGCCACCAGTGATGGACAGGGGGTGTCGGACGACAATGAAAAACTGTTTTTT

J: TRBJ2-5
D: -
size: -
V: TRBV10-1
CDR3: CASSDQEWETQYF
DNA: TGCGCCAGCAGTGACCAGGAATGGGAGACCCAGTACTTC

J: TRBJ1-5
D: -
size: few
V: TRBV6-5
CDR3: CASSYSAVGGGYPQHF
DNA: TGTGCCAGCAGTTACTCAGCGGTAGGGGGGGGCTACCCCCAGCATTTT

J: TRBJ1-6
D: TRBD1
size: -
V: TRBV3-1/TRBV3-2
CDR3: CASSFRDRGGSSPLHF
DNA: TGTGCCAGCAGCTTCCGGGACAGGGGAGGGAGTTCACCCCTCCACTTT

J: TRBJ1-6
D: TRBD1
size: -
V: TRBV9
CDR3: CASSPRGTESWSPLHF
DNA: TGTGCCAGCAGCCCCAGGGGGACAGAAAGTTGGTCACCCCTCCACTTT

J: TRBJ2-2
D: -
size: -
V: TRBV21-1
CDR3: CASSKGVGVSGELFF
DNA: TGTGCCAGCAGCAAGGGAGTCGGTGTGAGCGGGGAGCTGTTTTTT

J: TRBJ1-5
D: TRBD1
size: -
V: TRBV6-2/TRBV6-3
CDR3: CASSDDQGAPGNQPQHF
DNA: TGTGCCAGCAGTGACGACCAGGGGGCGCCGGGCAATCAGCCCCAGCATTTT

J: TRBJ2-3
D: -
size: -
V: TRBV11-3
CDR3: CASSYRFGSTDTQYF
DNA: TGTGCCAGCAGCTACCGTTTCGGGAGCACAGATACGCAGTATTTT

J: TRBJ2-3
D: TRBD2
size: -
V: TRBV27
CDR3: CASRRLAGVPDTQYF
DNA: TGTGCCAGCAGAAGGCTAGCGGGAGTACCAGATACGCAGTATTTT

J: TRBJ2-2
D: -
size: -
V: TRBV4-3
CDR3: CASSQETGSAGELFF
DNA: TGCGCCAGCAGCCAAGAGACTGGGTCAGCAGGGGAGCTGTTTTTT

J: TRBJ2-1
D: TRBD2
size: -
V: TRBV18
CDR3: CASSPGTGTSGSGSSNEQFF
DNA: TGTGCCAGCTCACCAGGCACCGGGACTAGCGGGAGCGGTAGTTCCAATGAGCAGTTCTTC

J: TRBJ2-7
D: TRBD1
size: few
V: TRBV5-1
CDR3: CASSPGQPGIYEQYF
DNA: TGCGCCAGCAGCCCGGGACAGCCGGGGATCTACGAGCAGTACTTC

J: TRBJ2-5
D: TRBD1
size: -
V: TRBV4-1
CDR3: CASSQPDRVQETQYF
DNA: TGCGCCAGCAGCCAACCCGACAGGGTCCAAGAGACCCAGTACTTC

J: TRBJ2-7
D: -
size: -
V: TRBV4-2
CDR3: CASSQGASVVPYEQYF
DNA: TGTGCCAGCAGCCAAGGGGCCTCAGTGGTGCCCTACGAGCAGTACTTC

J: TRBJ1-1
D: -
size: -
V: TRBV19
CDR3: CASSIIVGARTEAFF
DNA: TGTGCCAGTAGTATAATCGTAGGGGCGAGAACTGAAGCTTTCTTT

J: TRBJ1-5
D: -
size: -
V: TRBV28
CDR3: CASSPFNQPQHF
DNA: TGTGCCAGCAGCCCATTTAATCAGCCCCAGCATTTT

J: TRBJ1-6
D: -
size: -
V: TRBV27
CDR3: CASRQGNYNSPLHF
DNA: TGTGCCAGCCGTCAGGGGAACTATAATTCACCCCTCCACTTT

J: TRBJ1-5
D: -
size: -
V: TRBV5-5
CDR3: CASSLYRESGQPQHF
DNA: TGTGCCAGCAGCTTGTACAGGGAGTCGGGTCAGCCCCAGCATTTT

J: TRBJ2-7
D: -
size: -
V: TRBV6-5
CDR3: CASSYSHRASSYEQYF
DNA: TGTGCCAGCAGTTACTCGCACAGGGCTAGCTCCTACGAGCAGTACTTC

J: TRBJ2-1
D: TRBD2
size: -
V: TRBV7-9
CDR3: CASSLRLAANEQFF
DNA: TGTGCCAGCAGCTTAAGGCTAGCGGCCAATGAGCAGTTCTTC